Given below is one TCR beta chain in context. The antigen is not known. The germline gives CDR1 DFQATT, CDR2 SNEGSKA (reference sequence). The CDR3 loop spans 15 amino acids. Trimming stripped 5 bases from V and 0 bases from J, with 14 bases between. These data originate in a study of CD8 T cells in ankylosing spondylitis. Study findings and constraints: Disease-associated clones were reportedly significantly overrepresented in matched ankylosing spondylitis synovial fluid. A TCR beta motif of eight highly homologous variants appeared characteristic of ankylosing spondylitis blood.

One entry per CDR3 protein results from TCRdb running MiXCR on the 5' RACE reads. Among some 800,000 distinct CDR3 sequences, 12% were seen once, and the ten largest hold 0.51%. The rearrangement uses TRBV20-1 and TRBJ1-5; D is unclear. The clonotype was recovered from a male donor with ankylosing spondylitis. Specimen: blood, either unsorted or a sorted T cell fraction (not recorded which). In DNA form, the CDR3 reads TGCAGTGCTTCGTACGACTATTATAGCAATCAGCCCCAGCATTTT. Translated, it gives CSASYDYYSNQPQHF.